Sequencing of this T cell receptor beta chain was carried out in a study of T cell responses to AZD1222 COVID-19 vaccine. Worth noting for this clone: Its target is unknown.

The repertoire was sequenced with immunoSEQ multiplex PCR; TCRdb's copy has only in-frame clones and lacks some. The data contain over 150,000 clones, around nine tenths of them singletons. The germline V and J ends were trimmed by 3 bases and 3 bases, with 14 bases remaining between them. CDR3 length: 15 residues. Germline CDR1 reads LNHDA; CDR2 reads SQIVND (reference sequence). Study results and caveats: Spike-specific TCR repertoires showed rising breadth and depth after two AZD1222 doses.

The chain combines TRBV19 with TRBJ1-1; the D gene is possibly TRBD1 (6 bases). Sequenced material: peripheral blood, taken 28 days after the second AZD1222 dose. This clonotype was sampled from an adult who received the AZD1222 COVID-19 vaccine. The CDR3 DNA reads TGTGCCAGTAGTATTGGGGGGGCAGCCGACACTGAAGCTTTCTTT. This encodes CASSIGGAADTEAFF.